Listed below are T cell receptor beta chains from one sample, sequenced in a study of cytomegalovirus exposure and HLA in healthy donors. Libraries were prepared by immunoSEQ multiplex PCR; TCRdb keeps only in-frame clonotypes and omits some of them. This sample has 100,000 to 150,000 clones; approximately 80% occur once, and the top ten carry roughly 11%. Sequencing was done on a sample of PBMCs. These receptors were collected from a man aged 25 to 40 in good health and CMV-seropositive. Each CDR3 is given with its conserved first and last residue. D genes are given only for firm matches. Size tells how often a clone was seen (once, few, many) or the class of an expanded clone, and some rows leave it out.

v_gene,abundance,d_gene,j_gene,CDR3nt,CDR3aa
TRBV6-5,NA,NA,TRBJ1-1,TGTGCCAGCAGGCGCTCGGGGGGGTTGAACACTGAAGCTTTCTTT,CASRRSGGLNTEAFF
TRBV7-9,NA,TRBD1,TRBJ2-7,TGTGCCAGCAGCCTCCGACAGGGTGGTTACGAGCAGTACTTC,CASSLRQGGYEQYF
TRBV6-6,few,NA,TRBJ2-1,TGTGCCAGCAGTACAGATATGAGACCCGAGCAGTTCTTC,CASSTDMRPEQFF
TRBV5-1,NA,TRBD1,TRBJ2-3,TGCGCCAGCAGCTTCGGACAGGGGGTCACAGATACGCAGTATTTT,CASSFGQGVTDTQYF
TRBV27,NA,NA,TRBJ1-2,TGTGCCAGCAGTCCCACAAGGACAAGCACCTATGGCTACACCTTC,CASSPTRTSTYGYTF
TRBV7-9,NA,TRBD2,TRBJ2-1,TGTGCCAGCAGCTTTAGCGGGAGCTCCTACAATGAGCAGTTCTTC,CASSFSGSSYNEQFF
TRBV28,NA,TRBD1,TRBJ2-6,TGTGCCAGCAGTCCTGGGGACAGGGGCCCCTCTGGGGCCAACGTCCTGACTTTC,CASSPGDRGPSGANVLTF
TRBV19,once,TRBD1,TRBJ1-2,TGTGCCAGTAGTCTGAGGGACAGGGGGCTCTATGGCTACACCTTC,CASSLRDRGLYGYTF
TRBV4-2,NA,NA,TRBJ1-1,TGTGCCAGCAGCCGTGAGAGGAACACTGAAGCTTTCTTT,CASSRERNTEAFF
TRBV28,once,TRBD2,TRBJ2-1,TGTGCCAGCAGTTTTAGCGGGAGTTCCTGGAATGAGCAGTTCTTC,CASSFSGSSWNEQFF
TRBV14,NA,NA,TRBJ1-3,TGTGCCAGCAGCCAAGATCCGGGAGGAGGGTCTGGAAACACCATATATTTT,CASSQDPGGGSGNTIYF
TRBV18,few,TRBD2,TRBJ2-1,TGTGCCAGCTCACCACCGGGTCGGGGGGAGGTTGCTGAGCAGTTCTTC,CASSPPGRGEVAEQFF
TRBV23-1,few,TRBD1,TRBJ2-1,TGCGCCAGCAGGGCACTTGGGACAGGGGGCGAGCGGGAGACCTACAATGAGCAGTTCTTC,CASRALGTGGERETYNEQFF
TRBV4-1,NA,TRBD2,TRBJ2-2,TGCGCCAGCAGCCAGAAGGATGCGGGACTAGGCGACACCGGGGAGCTGTTTTTT,CASSQKDAGLGDTGELFF
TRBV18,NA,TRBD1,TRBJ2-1,TGTGCCAGCTCACCAGCCCGGGACAGGATCGGCAATGAGCAGTTCTTC,CASSPARDRIGNEQFF
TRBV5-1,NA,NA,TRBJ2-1,TGCGCCAGCAGCGGGACATCCATTGGGGATGAGCAGTTCTTC,CASSGTSIGDEQFF